These 3 T cell receptor beta chains share one sample of origin, sequenced in a study of T-cell reconstitution after alpha-beta-depleted transplantation in children. A library of TCRbeta sequences, prepared with unique molecular identifiers, was generated. TCRdb re-called the PCR reads with MiXCR, one entry per CDR3 protein. The sample lists approximately 150,000 distinct CDR3 sequences, 8% to 10% seen once, with about a sixth in the top ten. This specimen was PBMCs, mostly from graft donor cells, taken 180 days after TCRalphabeta/CD19-depleted stem cell transplant. The receptors shown here come from a female patient aged 2 to 10 who had a stem cell transplant for congenital amegakaryocytic thrombocytopenia, so the T cells may come from the graft donor.

Many counts were recorded for this clonotype. The chain couples TRBV6-2 or TRBV6-3 to TRBJ2-7; 11 bases match TRBD2. Per the germline V gene, CDR1 is MNHEY and CDR2 is SVGEGT. This CDR3 has 16 residues. The junction had 7 bases not matched to a gene; V was cut back by 6 bases and J by 0 bases. The CDR3: CASRQIAGGPSYEQYF. CDR3 DNA sequence: TGTGCCAGCAGGCAAATAGCGGGAGGGCCCTCCTACGAGCAGTACTTC.

Many counts were recorded for this clonotype. This chain joins TRBV10-3 and TRBJ2-2; D is uncertain. V was trimmed by 7 bases and J by 7 bases, leaving 7 bases between them. Germline-derived CDR1 and CDR2 are ENHRY and SYGVKD. The CDR3 consists of 11 residues. DNA for the CDR3: TGTGCCATCAAAGGCGGCGGGGAGCTGTTTTTT. This sequence encodes CAIKGGGELFF.

This clonotype occurred many times. The chain links TRBV6-5 to TRBJ2-7; 7 bases are a match to TRBD1. CDR1 and CDR2 (germline): MNHEY, SVGAGI. CDR3 length equals 15 residues. Unmatched junction bases numbered 4, after V lost 0 bases and J lost 2 bases. The CDR3 reads CASSYSIGTAYEQYF. As DNA, the CDR3 is TGTGCCAGCAGTTACTCGATCGGGACAGCCTACGAGCAGTACTTC.